The sample holds many counts of the clone carrying this TCR beta chain. The sample comes from a study of T cells in Graves' hyperthyroidism and ophthalmopathy. Deletions cut 4 bases from V and 0 bases from J, with 9 bases between. This CDR3 is 13 amino acids long. The V gene's germline CDR1 is SQVTM and CDR2 ANQGSEA. TCR beta CDR3 region amplification was performed from RNA transcripts. TCR CDR3 underwent first-round RT-PCR with the HTBI primer set. TCRdb re-called the multiplex PCR reads through MiXCR, storing one row per CDR3 protein. The sample has 500,000 or so distinct CDR3 sequences; more than 15% are singletons.

Sequenced: blood. This chain uses TRBV29-1 with TRBJ1-1; D is possibly TRBD1 (5 bases). This TCR came from a woman aged 18-35 years with Graves' ophthalmopathy. CDR3 region: CSVASGLNTEAFF. The CDR3 DNA reads TGCAGCGTTGCGTCGGGACTGAACACTGAAGCTTTCTTT.